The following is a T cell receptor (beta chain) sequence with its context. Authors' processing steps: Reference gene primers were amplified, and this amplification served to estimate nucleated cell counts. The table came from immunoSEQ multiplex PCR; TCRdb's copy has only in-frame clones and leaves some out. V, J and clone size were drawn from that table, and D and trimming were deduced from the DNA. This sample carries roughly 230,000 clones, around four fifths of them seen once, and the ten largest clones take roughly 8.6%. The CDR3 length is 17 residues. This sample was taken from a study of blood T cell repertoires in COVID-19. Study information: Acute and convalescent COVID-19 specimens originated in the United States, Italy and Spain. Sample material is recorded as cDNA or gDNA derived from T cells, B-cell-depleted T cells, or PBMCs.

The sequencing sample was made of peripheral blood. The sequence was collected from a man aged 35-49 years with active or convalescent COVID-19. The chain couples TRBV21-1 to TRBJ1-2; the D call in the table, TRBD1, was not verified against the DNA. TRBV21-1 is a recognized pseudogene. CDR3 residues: CASSKLYRQPPNYGYTF. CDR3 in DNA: TGTGCCAGCAGCAAACTCTACCGACAGCCCCCTAACTATGGCTACACCTTC.